Each of the 30 T cell receptor beta chains below was sequenced from the same sample in a study of T cells after yellow fever vaccination. From the 5' RACE reads, TCRdb called clonotypes with MiXCR, one entry per CDR3 protein. The sample carries 400,000 or so distinct CDR3 sequences, 11% recorded once. The material sequenced was PBMCs, taken on the day of the first yellow fever vaccination. All receptors derive from a man in his late teens or twenties who received the YFV17D yellow fever vaccine.

This clonotype appeared a few times. This chain connects TRBV28 to TRBJ2-1; the match to TRBD2 covers 10 bases. Trimming took 1 base from V and 5 from J; bases not matched to a gene: 2. The CDR3 spans 15 residues. The germline V gene encodes CDR1 MDHEN and CDR2 SYDVKM. CDR3 coding DNA: TGTGCCAGCAGTTTATATACTAGCGGGGACAATGAGCAGTTCTTC. Translating gives CASSLYTSGDNEQFF.

The chain recombines TRBV27 with TRBJ2-2, with TRBD1 matching over 8 bases. V was pared by 2 bases and J by 7 bases, with 3 bases of the junction left unmatched. Germline CDR1 MNHEY, CDR2 SMNVEV (reference sequence). This CDR3 is built from 14 residues. The CDR3 here is CASSLMTGDGELFF. The CDR3 DNA sequence: TGTGCCAGCAGTTTAATGACAGGGGACGGGGAGCTGTTTTTT.

CDR3 in amino acids: CASSVGLTGAETQYF. CDR3 sequence (DNA): TGTGCCAGCAGCGTAGGCCTGACAGGGGCTGAGACCCAGTACTTC. The V and J genes are TRBV7-9 and TRBJ2-5, with TRBD1 matching 8 bases. The CDR3 covers 15 residues. Germline assignment: CDR1 SEHNR and CDR2 FQNEAQ (reference sequence). V lost 5 bases and J lost 5; bases outside the gene matches: 10.

This clonotype was seen repeatedly, ten times or more. The chain joins TRBV5-1 to TRBJ2-1; D may be TRBD2 (7 bases). The V end was cut by 2 bases, the J end by 6 bases, with 15 bases between. This CDR3 has 15 amino acids. The germline CDR1 and CDR2 sequences are SGHRS and YFSETQ. CDR3 coding DNA: TGCGCCAGCAGCTTTTTCGCGGGGGCCGCCAATGAGCAGTTCTTC. Its translation: CASSFFAGAANEQFF.

The V gene is TRBV9, the J gene TRBJ1-2, with D uncertain. The germline gives CDR1 SGDLS, CDR2 YYNGEE. Trimming removed 1 base from V and 8 bases from J, with 9 bases in between. The CDR3 totals 12 residues. CDR3 region: CASSVMGSGYTF. As DNA, the CDR3 is TGTGCCAGCAGCGTAATGGGATCCGGCTACACCTTC.

The J gene is TRBJ2-3, the V gene TRBV6-5; the D gene is possibly TRBD2 (6 bases). Germline CDR1 is MNHEY and CDR2 is SVGAGI. The V end lost 4 bases, the J end lost 2 bases, and 13 bases lay between the germline ends. The CDR3 runs to 15 residues. DNA of the CDR3: TGTGCCAGCAGTTGGGGCGGGGCGAACACAGATACGCAGTATTTT. Protein: CASSWGGANTDTQYF.

The chain combines TRBV20-1 with TRBJ2-7; TRBD1 agrees at 7 bases. The CDR3 contains 13 residues. V lost 5 bases to trimming and J lost 3 bases; unmatched junction nucleotides: 7. CDR1 is DFQATT, CDR2 SNEGSKA, per germline (reference sequence). The CDR3 spells CSASTGTDYEQYV. The CDR3 DNA is TGCAGTGCTTCAACCGGGACAGACTACGAGCAGTACGTC.

This clonotype was seen more than once but under ten times. The chain carries TRBV5-6 and TRBJ2-3; the D gene is possibly TRBD1 (5 bases). V was shortened by 0 bases and J by 4 bases, with 12 bases between the two germline ends. The CDR3 extends over 15 amino acids. Per the germline V gene, CDR1 is SGHDT and CDR2 is YYEEEE. In DNA form, the CDR3 reads TGTGCCAGCAGCTTGGTAGCAGGACAATCAGATACGCAGTATTTT. This encodes CASSLVAGQSDTQYF.

The sample holds many counts of this clonotype. The chain recombines TRBV4-1 with TRBJ2-2, with 9 nucleotides matching TRBD2. This CDR3 is built from 15 residues. The V gene end was trimmed by 4 bases and the J gene end by 6 bases; junction bases not matched to a gene: 6. Germline V lookup: CDR1 MGHRA, CDR2 YSYEKL. This CDR3 reads CASSRAGGPSGELFF. CDR3 in DNA: TGCGCCAGCAGCCGAGCGGGGGGCCCGTCCGGGGAGCTGTTTTTT.

This clonotype was observed a handful of times. The rearrangement links TRBV6-2 or TRBV6-3 to TRBJ2-7, with 14 nucleotides matching TRBD2. CDR1 is MNHEY, CDR2 SVGEGT, per germline. This CDR3 is 16 amino acids long. V shed 6 bases and J 5 bases; nucleotides not matched to a gene: 9. The CDR3 DNA follows: TGTGCCAGCAGGGGACCGGGACTAGCGGGGGCCCACGAGCAGTACTTC. This codes for CASRGPGLAGAHEQYF.

This clonotype has a handful of counts. This chain connects TRBV29-1 to TRBJ1-1; D not certain. The CDR3 consists of 11 residues. The V end lost 4 bases, the J end lost 2 bases, and 5 bases lay between the germline ends. Per the germline V gene, CDR1 is SQVTM and CDR2 is ANQGSEA. The CDR3 region has the DNA TGCAGCGTTGGCTTTAACACTGAAGCTTTCTTT. This sequence encodes CSVGFNTEAFF. Complete variable domain (other parts from reference TRBV29-1 and TRBJ1-1): SAVISQKPSRDICQRGTSLTIQCQVDSQVTMMFWYRQQPGQSLTLIATANQGSEATYESGFVIDKFPISRPNLTFSTLTVSNMSPEDSSIYLCSVGFNTEAFFGQGTRLTVV.

J is TRBJ2-1 and V is TRBV6-2 or TRBV6-3; D may be TRBD2 (7 bases). The germline V gene encodes CDR1 MNHEY and CDR2 SVGEGT. The CDR3 spans 14 residues. The ends were cut back, 7 bases at V and 8 bases at J, with 18 bases in the middle. As DNA, the CDR3 is TGTGCCAGCACCTACGGGGGGCGTGGGCATGAGCAGTTCTTC. It codes for CASTYGGRGHEQFF.

This chain uses TRBV6-2 or TRBV6-3 with TRBJ2-1, with a tentative D call TRBD2 (6 bases). The V gene lost 7 bases and the J gene lost 5 bases, with 12 bases spanning the gap. Germline CDR1 is MNHEY and CDR2 is SVGEGT. The length of the CDR3 is 13 residues. Here the CDR3 DNA reads TGTGCCAGCAAAAGGGACTTCAACAATGAGCAGTTCTTC. It is translated as CASKRDFNNEQFF.

The genes are TRBV5-1 and TRBJ2-1; 8 positions match TRBD1. Germline CDR1 SGHRS, CDR2 YFSETQ. J was trimmed by 6 bases and V by 6 bases; bases with no gene match: 2. This CDR3 has 12 residues. The CDR3 loop is CASTDRGNEQFF. CDR3 sequence (DNA): TGCGCCAGCACAGACAGGGGCAATGAGCAGTTCTTC.

The chain combines TRBV29-1 with TRBJ1-2; D not certain. This CDR3 comprises 12 residues. V lost 4 bases and J 3 bases, leaving 9 bases between the germline ends. The germline gives CDR1 SQVTM, CDR2 ANQGSEA. DNA for the CDR3: TGCAGCGTTGCTATAAGCTACTATGGCTACACCTTC. It is translated as CSVAISYYGYTF.

In its sample, this clonotype was seen a few times. This sequence joins TRBV12-3 or TRBV12-4 and TRBJ2-1; D remains ambiguous. This CDR3 region has 16 residues. V was shortened by 1 base and J by 6 bases, with 16 bases between the two germline ends. CDR3 residues: CASSLDIGSWGNEQFF. For the CDR3, the DNA is TGTGCCAGCAGTTTAGATATCGGTAGTTGGGGCAATGAGCAGTTCTTC.

The J gene is TRBJ1-6, the V gene TRBV12-3 or TRBV12-4; 7 positions match TRBD1. The V segment lost 8 bases and the J segment 7 bases; nucleotides outside the gene matches: 8. The CDR3 covers 14 residues. Here the CDR3 DNA reads TGTGCCAGCTCAATGACAGGGTGGAATTCACCCCTCCACTTT. It encodes CASSMTGWNSPLHF.

This clonotype was detected only a few times. J is TRBJ1-4 and V is TRBV5-5; no reliable D call. The CDR3 is 12 residues long. V lost 0 bases and J lost 12, with 9 bases in between. Germline V lookup: CDR1 SGHKS, CDR2 YYEKEE (reference sequence). This CDR3 is CASSLAGPELFF. The DNA for the CDR3 is TGTGCCAGCAGCTTGGCGGGTCCCGAACTGTTTTTT. The full variable domain, in which reference TRBV5-5 and TRBJ1-4 provide the parts outside the CDR3, is DAGVTQSPTHLIKTRGQQVTLRCSPISGHKSVSWYQQVLGQGPQFIFQYYEKEERGRGNFPDRFSARQFPNYSSELNVNALLLGDSALYLCASSLAGPELFFGSGTQLSVL.

This clonotype appeared many times. The V gene is TRBV6-2 or TRBV6-3, the J gene TRBJ1-2; the D gene is possibly TRBD1 (5 bases). Deletions cut 2 bases from V and 5 bases from J, with 12 bases between. This CDR3 is 14 amino acids long. Germline-derived CDR1 and CDR2 are MNHEY and SVGEGT. Here the CDR3 reads CASSYPGTAYGYTF. The CDR3 nucleotides read TGTGCCAGCAGTTACCCCGGGACGGCGTATGGCTACACCTTC.

Ten or more counts support this clonotype. The chain employs TRBV14 and TRBJ2-3; TRBD1 is a possible D gene (6 bases). V gave up 4 bases and J gave up 0 bases, with 8 bases separating them. Germline lookup yields CDR1 SGHDN and CDR2 FVKESK. This CDR3 has 14 amino acids. CDR3 nucleotide sequence: TGTGCCAGCAGCCGGGGGCCCAGCACAGATACGCAGTATTTT. It translates to CASSRGPSTDTQYF.

The chain recombines TRBV4-1 with TRBJ1-5; possible D gene TRBD1, 5 bases. V gave up 1 base and J gave up 0 bases, with 16 bases separating them. CDR3 length: 18 residues. Germline lookup yields CDR1 MGHRA and CDR2 YSYEKL. This CDR3 is CASSQGIRDGYSNQPQHF. The CDR3 DNA reads TGCGCCAGCAGCCAAGGCATCCGGGACGGCTATAGCAATCAGCCCCAGCATTTT.

The chain has TRBV5-1 and TRBJ2-2, with D perhaps assigned TRBD1 or TRBD2 (6 bases each). This CDR3 comprises 15 residues. The germline CDR1 and CDR2 sequences are SGHRS and YFSETQ. V lost 0 bases to trimming and J lost 7 bases, with 13 bases between them. CDR3 DNA: TGCGCCAGCAGCTTGGAAGGGGGGCCGAGCGGGGAGCTGTTTTTT. Its translation is CASSLEGGPSGELFF.

This clonotype has more than one count but fewer than ten. The J gene is TRBJ2-1, the V gene TRBV14; 8 positions agree with TRBD2. CDR1 is SGHDN and CDR2 is FVKESK in the germline V gene. V lost 2 bases and J lost 6; bases outside the gene matches: 18. This CDR3 spans 19 amino acids. In DNA, the CDR3 is TGTGCCAGCAGCCAACACCCTGGGAGCGGGACTAGTAATTTCAATGAGCAGTTCTTC. Translated, it gives CASSQHPGSGTSNFNEQFF.

This clonotype was observed a handful of times. The chain links TRBV2 to TRBJ1-6, with 9 nucleotides matching TRBD1. The CDR3 has 15 amino acids. V trimming: 8 bases; J trimming: 5 bases; junction bases outside the gene matches: 7. Germline V gene data show CDR1 as SNHLY and CDR2 as FYNNEI. The CDR3 DNA reads TGTGCCAGCTCTGGGGACAGGGCCAATAATTCACCCCTCCACTTT. It specifies CASSGDRANNSPLHF. The variable domain in full, completed from reference TRBV2 and TRBJ1-6, reads EPEVTQTPSHQVTQMGQEVILRCVPISNHLYFYWYRQILGQKVEFLVSFYNNEISEKSEIFDDQFSVERPDGSNFTLKIRSTKLEDSAMYFCASSGDRANNSPLHFGNGTRLTVT.

V is TRBV4-3 and J is TRBJ1-6; D remains ambiguous. From germline, CDR1 is LGHNA and CDR2 YSLEER. Trimming shortened V by 3 bases and J by 8 bases, and 11 bases separated the two germline ends. The CDR3 has 14 residues. The CDR3 loop is CASSQEIRDSPLHF. The CDR3 DNA reads as TGCGCCAGCAGCCAGGAAATAAGGGATTCACCCCTCCACTTT.

Points on this clonotype: One junction end does not reproduce the germline sequence, and a read error may be involved. The J gene is TRBJ1-1, the V gene TRBV6-2 or TRBV6-3; no firm D call. From germline, CDR1 is MNHEY and CDR2 SVGEGT. This CDR3 spans 13 amino acids. The CDR3 here is CAISFTVNTEAFF. The CDR3 region has the DNA TGTGCCATCAGTTTTACAGTGAACACTGAAGCTTTCTTT.

This clonotype showed up just a few times. V and J are TRBV5-1 and TRBJ1-2; D gene uncertain. The V end was cut by 4 bases, the J end by 3 bases, with 13 bases between. CDR1 and CDR2 (germline): SGHRS, YFSETQ. This CDR3 region has 14 residues. The CDR3 DNA follows: TGCGCCAGCAGCCCCCCGGGCGCAGACTATGGCTACACCTTC. Its protein product is CASSPPGADYGYTF.

This clonotype was counted many times. V usage is TRBV7-2 and J usage is TRBJ2-3, with 14 bases identical to TRBD2. The CDR3 loop spans 21 amino acids. Germline CDR1 and CDR2: SGHTA and FQGNSA. V lost 4 bases and J lost 6; bases outside the gene matches: 21. In DNA form, the CDR3 reads TGTGCCAGCAGCTGGCCCTCCGCTAGGACTAGCGGGGGGAGCCGTCAGGATACGCAGTATTTT. Translating it yields CASSWPSARTSGGSRQDTQYF.

V usage is TRBV10-3 and J usage is TRBJ2-3; D remains unclear. This CDR3 has 11 amino acids. Deletions cut 6 bases from V and 5 bases from J, with 6 bases between. Germline CDR1 and CDR2: ENHRY and SYGVKD. This chain's CDR3 is CAIRGIDTQYF. Here the CDR3 DNA reads TGTGCCATCAGGGGGATAGATACGCAGTATTTT.

This clonotype was seen more than once but under ten times. The chain has TRBV5-4 and TRBJ2-5, with 9 positions matching TRBD1. Looked up from germline, CDR1 is SGHNT and CDR2 is YYREEE (reference sequence). The CDR3 has 15 amino acids. Trimming cost V 3 bases and J 0 bases; bases outside gene matches: 3. CDR3 nucleotides: TGTGCCAGCAGCTGGGGACAGGGCAACCAAGAGACCCAGTACTTC. It is translated as CASSWGQGNQETQYF.